This T cell receptor (beta chain) was obtained from a study of OX40 agonist ivuxolimab in advanced cancers. The overall study: Prior anti-PD-1, anti-PD-L1 or anti-CTLA-4 therapy did not bar entry, and 30% to 40% had some. Study-wide results and limits: Dosing at 0.1 to 3.0 mg/kg was accompanied by clonal expansion of CD4+ and CD8+ blood T cells by week 6. Mean expanded clone counts were higher in CD8+ than CD4+ T cells. Some patients without response likewise showed low normalized clonal expansion.

The repertoire was sequenced with immunoSEQ multiplex PCR; TCRdb's copy has only in-frame clones and lacks some. The table lists roughly 66,000 clones, about four fifths of them singletons. This clone was observed a few times. Antigen: not known. This clonotype originated in an adult with an advanced solid tumor such as melanoma, head and neck, liver or kidney cancer. The material sequenced was CD4+ or CD8+ T cells sorted from blood, taken in a trial of the OX40 agonist ivuxolimab.

The CDR3 nucleotides are TGTGCCAGCAGCTCCCGGACTAGCGGCCAGGGGTGGGGTGAGCAGTTCTTC. It yields the protein CASSSRTSGQGWGEQFF. The genes are TRBV11-2 and TRBJ2-1; TRBD2 agrees at 10 bases. This CDR3 comprises 17 residues. The V gene end was trimmed by 4 bases and the J gene end by 9 bases; junction bases not matched to a gene: 15. Germline CDR1 is SGHAT and CDR2 is FQNNGV.